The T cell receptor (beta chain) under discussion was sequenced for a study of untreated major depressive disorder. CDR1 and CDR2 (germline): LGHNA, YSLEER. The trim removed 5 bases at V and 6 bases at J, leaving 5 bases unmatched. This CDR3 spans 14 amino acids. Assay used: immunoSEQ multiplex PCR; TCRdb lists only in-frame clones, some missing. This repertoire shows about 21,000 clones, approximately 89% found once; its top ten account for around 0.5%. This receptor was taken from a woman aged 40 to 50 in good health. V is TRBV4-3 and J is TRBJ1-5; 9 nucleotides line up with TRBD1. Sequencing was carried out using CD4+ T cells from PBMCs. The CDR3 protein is CASSLTGGSQPQHF. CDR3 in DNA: TGCGCCAGCAGCTTAACAGGGGGCAGTCAGCCCCAGCATTTT.